The clone carrying this T cell receptor (beta chain) was detected only a few times. This sample is part of a study of Graves' ophthalmopathy and Graves' hyperthyroidism. The V segment lost 10 bases and the J segment 3 bases; nucleotides outside the gene matches: 3. Germline CDR1 ENHRY, CDR2 SYGVKD. The CDR3 extends over 13 amino acids. Amplified material comprised TCR beta CDR3 regions derived from RNA transcripts. Investigators did first-round RT-PCR with HTBI primers, then second-round multiplex PCR. TCRdb called the multiplex PCR reads again in MiXCR, with one record for every CDR3 protein. Of hundreds of thousands of distinct CDR3 sequences in the sample, 20% to 25% were seen once. Excluded: other autoimmune disease, uncontrolled infection, pregnancy or lactation. The evidence that diagnosis relied on was clinical symptoms, serum thyroxine, TRAb, thyroid ultrasound and orbital computed tomography.

Sequencing was done on a sample of peripheral blood. This clonotype was sampled from a woman aged 18-35 years with stable Graves' hyperthyroidism. Some clones in this sample may be carry-over from other donors' samples. This sequence joins TRBV10-3 and TRBJ1-2; 12 bases match TRBD1. This chain's CDR3 is CATGTGGDYGYTF. CDR3 DNA sequence: TGTGCCACCGGGACAGGGGGCGACTATGGCTACACCTTC.